A selection of T cell receptor beta chains follows, all from one sample in a study of blood T cell repertoires in COVID-19. Profiling relied on immunoSEQ multiplex PCR, and the TCRdb table lists in-frame clones only, not all of them. The repertoire holds some 170,000 clones, with about 70% as singletons. Sequenced: peripheral blood. The origin of the receptors is a woman between 50 and 59 years old with active or convalescent COVID-19. CDR3s include the opening cysteine and the closing phenylalanine or tryptophan. The order of the fields is V gene, clone size, CDR3 protein. Size is omitted from some rows. Given values are once, few, many or a class for expanded clones.

TRBV30,.,CTHSGGGSNSADTF
TRBV7-9,.,CASSLAGQGSIEKLFF
TRBV12-3/TRBV12-4,.,CASRKGGDQPQHF
TRBV4-3,.,CASSQDRVKPYNEQFF
TRBV19,.,CASTHASTYGYTF
TRBV9,.,CASRVGQGNGNQPQHF
TRBV7-6,.,CASSPAPQGATNEKLFF
TRBV30,once,CAWTEEANYGYTF
TRBV19,.,CASNPGQLPYTF
TRBV7-6,.,CASSLGSLSGSYEQYF
TRBV5-1,.,CASSLALTGGATRSPLHF
TRBV6-5,.,CASVSGLNEKLFF
TRBV2,.,CASSENAPRSNTEAFF
TRBV13,.,CASSITTGMNTEAFF
TRBV24-1,many,CATSEAKNTEAFF
TRBV28,.,CASSPLGQGGINDEKLFF
TRBV7-3,.,CASSFTSGGTYNEQFF
TRBV18,.,CASSAGNTEAFF
TRBV10-1,.,CTGTTGGPYQETQYF
TRBV4-3,.,CASSQRGFGNTEAFF
TRBV18,many,CASSHRGNEQFF
TRBV28,.,CASSLSLWSNQPQHF
TRBV7-9,.,CASSQDRGHSEQYF
TRBV15,.,CATSKVLAGRRGTDTQYF
TRBV5-1,.,CASSLPNQNTEAFF
TRBV4-2,.,CASSQDYDRGTQYF
TRBV13,.,CASSIQGNTEAFF
TRBV7-9,once,CASSLSRTGAWSWNTEAFF
TRBV7-9,.,CASSPGTGTRTDTQYF
TRBV6-5,.,CASSYSIQGYEQYF
TRBV2,.,CASSDFLTGHGYTF
TRBV6-5,few,CASRKTIQETQYF
TRBV9,.,CASSAFKGRGGYTF
TRBV4-3,few,CASSQPGLAGGRGTGELFF
TRBV19,.,CASSMDSVSGELFF
TRBV13,.,CASSSWASEDHEQYF
TRBV7-2,.,CASSPGLAGGQFF
TRBV18,.,CASSQGQGREAFF
TRBV7-2,.,CASSPPMRQNNQPQHF
TRBV12-5,.,CASGPPTGMETQYF
TRBV7-2,once,CASSLGPSSDEQYF
TRBV7-2,.,CASSPRTSGIPGELFF
TRBV29-1,.,CSFIQDRGLSYEQYF
TRBV7-8,.,CASSLEMAGVNQPQHF
TRBV6-5,few,CASRWDSDTQYF
TRBV29-1,.,CSVAGGALNNEQFF
TRBV2,.,CASRLAGGGTGELFF
TRBV28,.,CASSLFDLQYF
TRBV5-1,few,CASSLGAGHGNSPLHF
TRBV27,.,CASRPAGTSGRYEQYF
TRBV7-9,.,CASSLGGQGYEQFF
TRBV5-6,.,CASSFTSGARSYNEQFF
TRBV2,.,CASSEWEDRMNTEAFF
TRBV27,few,CASSTQRRGGGELFF
TRBV4-3,.,CASSQGWTGSGAGELFF
TRBV27,.,CASSLIPPAGKGSPLHF
TRBV7-2,.,CASSLVRNEQFF
TRBV15,.,CATSGTSGGGEQFF
TRBV7-8,.,CASSLIAGGRADTQYF